Only one count was recorded for the clone carrying this TCR beta chain. This sample includes further DNA sequences coding for the same CDR3. In the source study's methods: With immunoSEQ giving junction-only sequences and no quality scores, filtering differed. Generated by immunoSEQ multiplex PCR, the TCRdb table keeps only in-frame clones and is missing some. The V and J calls and clone size were taken over from that table, and D and trimming were inferred from the DNA. The sample yields roughly 2,000,000 clones, around 96% seen once. This CDR3 comprises 13 residues. V was clipped by 2 bases and J by 1 base, with 5 bases between them. Germline V gives CDR1 MDHEN, CDR2 SYDVKM. As defined, naive CD8 cells were CD45RO-negative and positively selected for CCR7, with terminally differentiated effector memory CD45RA+ cells excluded. The sample originates from a study of shared clonotypes between healthy human individuals.

The V call is TRBV28, the J call TRBJ1-2; tentative D call: TRBD1 (5 bases). Sample: naive CD8+ T cells sorted from blood. This receptor was identified in a young man in good health. The CDR3, as DNA: TGTGCCAGCAGTTTAAGGGGTAACTATGGCTACACCTTC. Translated, it gives CASSLRGNYGYTF.